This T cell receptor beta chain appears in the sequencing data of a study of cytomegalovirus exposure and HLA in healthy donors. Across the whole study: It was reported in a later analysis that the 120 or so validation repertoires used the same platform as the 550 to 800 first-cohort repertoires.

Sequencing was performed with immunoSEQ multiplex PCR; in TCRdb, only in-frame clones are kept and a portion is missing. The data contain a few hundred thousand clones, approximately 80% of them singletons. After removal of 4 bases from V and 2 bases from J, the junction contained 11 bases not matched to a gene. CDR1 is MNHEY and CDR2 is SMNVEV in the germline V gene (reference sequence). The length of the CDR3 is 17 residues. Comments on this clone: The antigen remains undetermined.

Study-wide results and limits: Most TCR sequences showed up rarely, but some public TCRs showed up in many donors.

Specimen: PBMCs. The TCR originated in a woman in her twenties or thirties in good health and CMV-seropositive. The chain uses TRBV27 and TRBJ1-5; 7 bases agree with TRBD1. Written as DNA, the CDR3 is TGTGCCAGCAGTTCAATATACAGGGGTAGAGGCAATCAGCCCCAGCATTTT. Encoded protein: CASSSIYRGRGNQPQHF.